These 23 T cell receptor beta chains share one sample of origin, sequenced in a study of cytomegalovirus exposure and HLA in healthy donors. The study ran its PCR with 60 Vbeta and 13 Jbeta primers. Libraries were prepared by immunoSEQ multiplex PCR; TCRdb keeps only in-frame clonotypes and omits some of them. This sample yields 100,000 or so clones, of which 65% to 85% are seen a single time; more than 9% belongs to the top ten. The material sequenced was PBMCs. The receptor set was obtained from a man aged 50-59 years in good health and CMV-seronegative.

This chain uses TRBV5-4 with TRBJ2-2; a weak D match, TRBD1 (5 bases). CDR3 length: 15 residues. The germline gives CDR1 SGHNT, CDR2 YYREEE (reference sequence). The V and J ends lost 0 bases and 7 bases respectively, with 13 bases between them. The CDR3 is CASSLEGPAGGELFF. CDR3 sequence (DNA): TGTGCCAGCAGCTTGGAGGGGCCTGCCGGCGGGGAGCTGTTTTTT.

About this clone: The conserved final phenylalanine or tryptophan is absent from the CDR3, which likely points to a read error. The chain carries TRBV19 and TRBJ2-7; 12 positions agree with TRBD1. Germline loops: CDR1 LNHDA, CDR2 SQIVND (reference sequence). This CDR3 is 14 amino acids long. V gave up 9 bases and J gave up 5 bases; unmatched junction bases: 8. The DNA for the CDR3 is TGTGCCAGCCTCCGTGGGACAGGGGGCGACGAGCAGTACCTC. This encodes CASLRGTGGDEQYL.

CDR3 coding DNA: TGTGCCAGCAGTGCCCTCCTCAGCGGGGGGGCAAATACGCAGTATTTT. This translates into CASSALLSGGANTQYF. The chain is built from TRBV25-1 and TRBJ2-3; 10 bases map to TRBD2. CDR1 is MGHDK and CDR2 is SYGVNS in the germline V gene. This CDR3 spans 16 amino acids. V was pared by 4 bases and J by 7 bases, with 11 bases of the junction left unmatched.

This clone showed up just a few times. The rearrangement uses TRBV28 and TRBJ1-1, with D maybe TRBD1 (6 bases). The CDR3 is 12 amino acids. Germline-derived CDR1 and CDR2 are MDHEN and SYDVKM. V lost 9 bases, J lost 7 bases, and 15 bases lay in between. The CDR3 protein is CASFRGGFEAFF. In DNA form, the CDR3 reads TGTGCCAGTTTCCGGGGGGGCTTTGAAGCTTTCTTT.

As for this clone: Because the CDR3's place on the DNA is in doubt, the DNA is left out and the CDR3 is given as listed by TCRdb. The chain recombines TRBV28 with TRBJ1-5; the D call in the table, TRBD1, was not verified against the DNA. In germline, CDR1 is MDHEN, CDR2 SYDVKM. The CDR3 length equals 15 residues, ends included. The chain's CDR3 is CASSTSDRGNQPQHF.

The chain uses TRBV7-3 and TRBJ2-1; D possibly corresponds to TRBD1 (6 bases). This CDR3 comprises 15 residues. V lost 2 bases, J lost 3 bases, and 11 bases lay in between. Germline CDR1 and CDR2: SGHTA and FQGTGA. In DNA form, the CDR3 reads TGTGCCAGCAGCTTACAGGGGTTAAGCTACAATGAGCAGTTCTTC. Translated, it gives CASSLQGLSYNEQFF.

This rearrangement joins TRBV2 to TRBJ1-5, with D tentatively TRBD1 (5 bases). CDR1 and CDR2 (germline): SNHLY, FYNNEI. V was clipped by 9 bases and J by 0 bases, with 21 bases between them. The CDR3 has 17 residues. The CDR3: CASWGENGVNSNQPQHF. The CDR3 DNA reads TGTGCCAGTTGGGGGGAAAACGGGGTGAATAGCAATCAGCCCCAGCATTTT.

The J gene is TRBJ1-3, the V gene TRBV6-6; D gene ambiguous. The V gene lost 2 bases and the J gene lost 3 bases, with 8 bases spanning the gap. Germline V gives CDR1 MNHNY, CDR2 SVGAGI (reference sequence). The CDR3 runs to 14 residues. The CDR3 loop reads CASSYGGSGNTIYF. The CDR3 coding sequence is TGTGCCAGCAGTTACGGAGGGAGTGGAAACACCATATATTTT.

Written as DNA, the CDR3 is TGTGCCAGCAGCCCCCCGGGGAATGAGCAGTTCTTC. Its translation: CASSPPGNEQFF. The chain employs TRBV7-9 and TRBJ2-1; a possible D gene is TRBD2 (5 bases). Trimming removed 5 bases from V and 7 bases from J, with 9 bases in between. The CDR3 is made up of 12 amino acids. Germline loops: CDR1 SEHNR, CDR2 FQNEAQ (reference sequence).

This clone has only a few counts. A read error may produce the germline difference seen at one junction end. Other DNA sequences within the sample encode an identical CDR3. V gene TRBV28 combines with J gene TRBJ1-2; possible D gene TRBD1, 6 bases. Germline V gene data show CDR1 as MDHEN and CDR2 as SYDVKM. The CDR3 is made up of 14 amino acids. The CDR3 reads CASRLRQANYGYTF. The CDR3 DNA reads as TGTGCCAGCAGACTCCGACAGGCTAACTACGGCTACACCTTC.

Regarding this clone: An end of the junction differs from the germline gene, which may be a read error. The chain combines TRBV7-2 with TRBJ2-7; 11 nucleotides agree with TRBD2. The CDR3 is 13 amino acids. Germline assignment: CDR1 SGHTA and CDR2 FQGNSA. DNA for the CDR3: TGTGCCAGCAACTTAGCGGGGGGGTACGAGCAGTACTTC. Encoded protein: CASNLAGGYEQYF.

The chain carries TRBV13 and TRBJ1-3; D call uncertain. Trimming pared 3 bases from V and 2 bases from J, leaving 14 bases between. The CDR3 loop spans 16 amino acids. The germline V gene encodes CDR1 PRHDT and CDR2 FYEKMQ (reference sequence). CDR3 protein: CASSFLAGTTGNTIYF. The DNA for the CDR3 is TGTGCCAGCAGCTTTCTGGCGGGCACTACTGGAAACACCATATATTTT.

V usage is TRBV4-1 and J usage is TRBJ2-5, with 14 bases fitting TRBD2. Germline V CDR1 and CDR2: MGHRA, YSYEKL. The CDR3 totals 18 residues. J gave up 4 bases and V 2 bases, and 9 bases lay outside the gene matches. In nucleotides, the CDR3 is TGCGCCAGCAGCCAACCGGGACTAGCGGGAGTATTTAGAGAGACCCAGTACTTC. The encoded protein is CASSQPGLAGVFRETQYF.

The chain couples TRBV6-5 to TRBJ2-3; D remains unclear. Germline V CDR1 and CDR2: MNHEY, SVGAGI. V was trimmed by 5 bases and J by 4 bases, leaving 10 bases between them. There are 13 residues in the CDR3. Here the CDR3 reads CASSESLADTQYF. For the CDR3, the DNA is TGTGCCAGCAGTGAGTCTCTAGCAGATACGCAGTATTTT.

This clone was seen just once. The V and J genes are TRBV7-2 and TRBJ1-1; a weak D match, TRBD1 (5 bases). V gave up 5 bases and J gave up 7 bases, with 17 bases separating them. This CDR3 region has 14 residues. CDR1 SGHTA and CDR2 FQGNSA come from the germline V gene. CDR3 protein: CASSLPRDKNEAFF. The CDR3 DNA sequence: TGTGCCAGCAGCCTCCCCAGGGATAAGAATGAAGCTTTCTTT.

The J gene is TRBJ2-7, the V gene TRBV7-2; D is unresolved. Germline assignment: CDR1 SGHTA and CDR2 FQGNSA. The CDR3 has 12 residues. V lost 6 bases to trimming and J lost 6 bases, with 12 bases between them. DNA for the CDR3: TGTGCCAGCAGTTATTTTCGCGCCGAGCAGTACTTC. Amino acids: CASSYFRAEQYF.

The chain is built from TRBV28 and TRBJ1-2, with a weak D call TRBD1 (5 bases). V was shortened by 3 bases and J by 5 bases, with 13 bases between the two germline ends. This CDR3 contains 14 residues. Germline CDR1 reads MDHEN; CDR2 reads SYDVKM. The CDR3 here is CASSLVTVSYGYTF. CDR3 coding DNA: TGTGCCAGCAGTTTGGTGACAGTGAGTTATGGCTACACCTTC.

J is TRBJ1-3 and V is TRBV5-4, with 7 bases aligning to TRBD1. Germline CDR1 reads SGHNT; CDR2 reads YYREEE (reference sequence). The CDR3 is made up of 14 amino acids. V lost 6 bases, J lost 4 bases, and 7 bases stayed unmatched. The CDR3 DNA reads as TGTGCCAGCACCCGACAGGGAGAAGGAAACACCATATATTTT. Protein product: CASTRQGEGNTIYF.

This chain connects TRBV28 to TRBJ1-3; weak D call: TRBD1 (6 bases). The CDR3 is 17 residues long. Looked up from germline, CDR1 is MDHEN and CDR2 is SYDVKM. Trimming removed 7 bases at V and 0 bases at J, with 19 bases between. The CDR3 sequence: CASTSTETGSSGNTIYF. As DNA, the CDR3 is TGTGCCAGCACCAGCACCGAAACAGGGAGCTCTGGAAACACCATATATTTT.

This clone was observed a few times. The V and J genes are TRBV6-5 and TRBJ2-5; 10 nucleotides align to TRBD1. Losses at the gene ends were 8 bases for V and 4 bases for J; bases not matched to a gene: 4. The CDR3 is 13 residues long. Germline CDR1 reads MNHEY; CDR2 reads SVGAGI. The DNA for the CDR3 is TGTGCCAGCCAGGGGGACAGGGGAGAGACCCAGTACTTC. It codes for CASQGDRGETQYF.

This chain uses TRBV7-9 with TRBJ2-3; possible D gene TRBD1, 6 bases. V lost 2 bases and J 1 base, leaving 7 bases between the germline ends. Germline V CDR1 and CDR2: SEHNR, FQNEAQ (reference sequence). This CDR3 is built from 14 residues. CDR3 region: CASSLRQGTDTQYF. In DNA form, the CDR3 reads TGTGCCAGCAGCTTACGACAGGGCACAGATACGCAGTATTTT.

This clone was seen only a few times. This chain connects TRBV10-1 to TRBJ2-7; 7 nucleotides align to TRBD1. Germline-derived CDR1 and CDR2 are WNHNN and SYGVQD (reference sequence). The CDR3 runs to 14 residues. The V segment lost 2 bases and the J segment 5 bases; nucleotides outside the gene matches: 6. CDR3 amino acids: CASSESNRGHEQYF. CDR3 DNA sequence: TGCGCCAGCAGTGAGAGTAACAGGGGCCACGAGCAGTACTTC.

V is TRBV30 and J is TRBJ1-3; D might be TRBD1 (6 bases). The CDR3 contains 18 residues. Germline V gene sequence: CDR1 GTSNPN, CDR2 SVGIG (reference sequence). V was cut by 1 base and J by 2 bases, with 21 bases left in between. CDR3 loop: CAWSEAFRKAGAGNTIYF. CDR3 DNA sequence: TGTGCCTGGAGTGAGGCATTTAGGAAGGCAGGGGCTGGAAACACCATATATTTT. Full variable domain (remainder filled in from reference TRBV30 and TRBJ1-3): SQTIHQWPATLVQPVGSPLSLECTVEGTSNPNLYWYRQAAGRGLQLLFYSVGIGQISSEVPQNLSASRPQDRQFILSSKKLLLSDSGFYLCAWSEAFRKAGAGNTIYFGEGSWLTVV.